These 27 T cell receptor beta chains were all obtained from the same sample, sequenced in a study of blood T cell repertoires in COVID-19. Produced via immunoSEQ multiplex PCR; TCRdb's table is partial and in-frame only. Here the sample spans a few hundred thousand clones, approximately 90% being singletons. The specimen sequenced was peripheral blood. The receptors shown here come from a man in his sixties who had recovered from COVID-19.

The rearrangement uses TRBV7-9 and TRBJ2-2; possible D gene TRBD1, 6 bases. CDR3 length equals 14 residues. V gave up 5 bases and J gave up 6 bases, with 13 bases separating them. From germline, CDR1 is SEHNR and CDR2 FQNEAQ (reference sequence). CDR3 region: CASSLGAAAGELFF. CDR3 bases: TGTGCCAGCAGCCTGGGGGCGGCGGCCGGGGAGCTGTTTTTT.

The rearrangement joins TRBV19 to TRBJ1-2; D call uncertain. This CDR3 contains 16 residues. V was trimmed by 7 bases and J by 5 bases, leaving 23 bases between them. The V gene's germline CDR1 is LNHDA and CDR2 SQIVND (reference sequence). CDR3 region: CASKTPLVGRGYGYTF. CDR3 sequence (DNA): TGTGCCAGTAAGACCCCGCTTGTGGGTCGAGGATATGGCTACACCTTC.

The genes are TRBV7-2 and TRBJ1-1; 10 nucleotides match TRBD1. Trimming cost V 3 bases and J 5 bases; bases outside gene matches: 6. The CDR3 totals 15 residues. The germline V gene encodes CDR1 SGHTA and CDR2 FQGNSA. The CDR3 DNA reads TGTGCCAGCAGCTTGGGACAGGGGCGGAGAACTGAAGCTTTCTTT. Protein sequence: CASSLGQGRRTEAFF.

This clone was found a few times. This chain joins TRBV10-3 and TRBJ2-7; weak D call: TRBD1 (5 bases). Germline CDR1 and CDR2: ENHRY and SYGVKD. This CDR3 is built from 17 residues. The ends were cut back, 4 bases at V and 0 bases at J, with 19 bases in the middle. The CDR3 DNA is TGTGCCATCAGTGTGAGTAGACAGACCTTAAGCTCCTACGAGCAGTACTTC. Translating it yields CAISVSRQTLSSYEQYF.

The chain links TRBV6-5 to TRBJ1-3; D unclear. CDR3 length: 16 amino acids. Trimming left V 3 bases short and J 0 bases short, with 12 bases between. Germline V lookup: CDR1 MNHEY, CDR2 SVGAGI. The CDR3 here is CASSYVPGISGNTIYF. In DNA form, the CDR3 reads TGTGCCAGCAGTTATGTACCGGGGATCTCTGGAAACACCATATATTTT.

This rearrangement joins TRBV7-8 to TRBJ2-7; 9 bases are shared with TRBD1. From germline, CDR1 is SGHVS and CDR2 FQNEAQ. There are 16 residues in the CDR3. V was clipped by 5 bases and J by 3 bases; unmatched bases: 11. The DNA for the CDR3 is TGTGCCAGCAGCGGACGATCGGGGACAGGGAGCTACGAGCAGTACTTC. It specifies CASSGRSGTGSYEQYF.

The table lists this clone with a count of one. V is TRBV4-2 and J is TRBJ2-4; tentative D call: TRBD1 (6 bases). Per germline, CDR1 LGHNA and CDR2 YNFKEQ. V was shortened by 1 base and J by 2 bases, with 15 bases between the two germline ends. CDR3 length equals 17 residues. CDR3 DNA: TGTGCCAGCAGCCAAGTGCTGGGGGCGCCTTCCAAAAACATTCAGTACTTC. Residues: CASSQVLGAPSKNIQYF.

The chain employs TRBV5-5 and TRBJ2-2; 7 bases line up with TRBD2. V shed 4 bases, J shed 1 base, and the junction held 7 bases outside the gene matches. The V gene's germline CDR1 is SGHKS and CDR2 YYEKEE (reference sequence). CDR3 size: 16 residues. The CDR3 protein is CASSRTGLQNTGELFF. CDR3 sequence (DNA): TGTGCCAGCAGCCGGACGGGACTACAGAACACCGGGGAGCTGTTTTTT.

The chain joins TRBV12-5 to TRBJ1-5; unclear D gene. The CDR3 is made up of 15 amino acids. The ends were cut back, 3 bases at V and 5 bases at J, with 14 bases in the middle. The germline V gene has CDR1 LGHNT and CDR2 FRNRAP. The CDR3 spells CASGLVAPMDQPQHF. The CDR3 DNA follows: TGTGCTAGTGGTTTAGTGGCCCCCATGGATCAGCCCCAGCATTTT. Complete variable domain (other parts from reference TRBV12-5 and TRBJ1-5): DARVTQTPRHKVTEMGQEVTMRCQPILGHNTVFWYRQTMMQGLELLAYFRNRAPLDDSGMPKDRFSAEMPDATLATLKIQPSEPRDSAVYFCASGLVAPMDQPQHFGDGTRLSIL.

This chain connects TRBV29-1 to TRBJ1-1; 9 nucleotides match TRBD1. V lost 0 bases and J lost 4; bases outside the gene matches: 9. The CDR3 sequence is 16 residues long. The germline V gene encodes CDR1 SQVTM and CDR2 ANQGSEA. The CDR3 DNA reads as TGCAGCGTTGAAGACGGACAGGGGTCGGTGGGCACTGAAGCTTTCTTT. This translates into CSVEDGQGSVGTEAFF.

This rearrangement joins TRBV6-5 to TRBJ2-7; a weak D match, TRBD2 (5 bases). Trimming took 6 bases from V and 3 from J, leaving 18 bases between them. The germline CDR1 and CDR2 sequences are MNHEY and SVGAGI. The CDR3 has 15 amino acids. CDR3 in DNA: TGTGCCAGCAGACCCCGTCTCCAGGCGGGCTACGAGCAGTACTTC. Amino acids: CASRPRLQAGYEQYF.

The chain has TRBV5-4 and TRBJ1-2; a weak D match, TRBD1 (6 bases). There are 15 residues in the CDR3. The V end lost 4 bases, the J end lost 3 bases, and 16 bases lay between the germline ends. The germline CDR1 and CDR2 sequences are SGHNT and YYREEE (reference sequence). The CDR3 sequence: CASSPNTGTYYGYTF. The CDR3 nucleotides read TGTGCCAGCAGCCCCAATACAGGGACATACTATGGCTACACCTTC. The full variable domain, in which reference TRBV5-4 and TRBJ1-2 provide the parts outside the CDR3, is ETGVTQSPTHLIKTRGQQVTLRCSSQSGHNTVSWYQQALGQGPQFIFQYYREEENGRGNFPPRFSGLQFPNYSSELNVNALELDDSALYLCASSPNTGTYYGYTFGSGTRLTVV.

CDR3 protein: CASSLGTGRVYGYTF. For the CDR3, the DNA is TGTGCCAGCAGCCTAGGGACAGGGCGGGTCTATGGCTACACCTTC. The chain joins TRBV7-2 to TRBJ1-2; 9 bases agree with TRBD1. The germline CDR1 and CDR2 sequences are SGHTA and FQGNSA. The V segment lost 5 bases and the J segment 4 bases; nucleotides outside the gene matches: 8. The CDR3 extends over 15 amino acids.

The chain is built from TRBV25-1 and TRBJ2-7; 8 bases agree with TRBD1. V trimming: 2 bases; J trimming: 3 bases; junction bases outside the gene matches: 3. The CDR3 spans 14 residues. CDR1 MGHDK and CDR2 SYGVNS come from the germline V gene. CDR3 sequence (DNA): TGTGCCAGCAGTGAACAGGGGGCAGACTACGAGCAGTACTTC. It codes for CASSEQGADYEQYF.

The V and J genes are TRBV24-1 and TRBJ1-5, with TRBD1 matching over 7 bases. CDR1 is KGHDR, CDR2 SFDVKD, per germline. The CDR3 sequence is 16 residues long. V lost 0 bases and J lost 5; bases outside the gene matches: 6. The CDR3 loop is CATSDLMAQGDQPQHF. In nucleotides, the CDR3 is TGTGCCACCAGTGATTTGATGGCGCAGGGGGATCAGCCCCAGCATTTT.

The chain combines TRBV11-1 with TRBJ2-1, with 10 bases aligning to TRBD2. Germline CDR1 is SGHAT and CDR2 is FQDESV (reference sequence). V trimming: 8 bases; J trimming: 3 bases; junction bases outside the gene matches: 10. The CDR3 is 16 amino acids. The CDR3 loop reads CASPQRGGPYYNEQFF. CDR3 DNA sequence: TGTGCCAGCCCGCAGCGGGGGGGGCCGTACTACAATGAGCAGTTCTTC. Full variable domain (outside the CDR3, taken from reference TRBV11-1 and TRBJ2-1): EAEVAQSPRYKITEKSQAVAFWCDPISGHATLYWYRQILGQGPELLVQFQDESVVDDSQLPKDRFSAERLKGVDSTLKIQPAELGDSAMYLCASPQRGGPYYNEQFFGPGTRLTVL.

The chain links TRBV5-1 to TRBJ2-3, with 8 bases identical to TRBD1. V was clipped by 3 bases and J by 3 bases; unmatched bases: 9. CDR1 is SGHRS and CDR2 is YFSETQ in the germline V gene. This CDR3 is built from 16 residues. CDR3 bases: TGCGCCAGCAGCTCGCGGACAGGGAGTGTGACAGATACGCAGTATTTT. This codes for CASSSRTGSVTDTQYF.

This rearrangement joins TRBV2 to TRBJ2-7; 7 nucleotides match TRBD1. Germline CDR1 reads SNHLY; CDR2 reads FYNNEI. V dropped 9 bases and J dropped 0; count of bases not matched to a gene: 8. This CDR3 has 14 residues. The CDR3 DNA is TGTGCCAGATCCGGGACAGCAAGCTCCTACGAGCAGTACTTC. Residues: CARSGTASSYEQYF.

The chain is built from TRBV5-1 and TRBJ2-1, with 10 bases lining up with TRBD2. Trimming at V came to 0 bases and at J to 5 bases, leaving 14 bases not matched to a gene. The CDR3 has 19 amino acids. CDR1 and CDR2 (germline): SGHRS, YFSETQ. CDR3 region: CASSLAGLAGAHRNNEQFF. Here the CDR3 DNA reads TGCGCCAGCAGCTTGGCCGGGCTAGCGGGGGCCCACCGAAACAATGAGCAGTTCTTC.

V gene TRBV7-2 combines with J gene TRBJ2-2, with 9 positions matching TRBD2. CDR1 SGHTA and CDR2 FQGNSA come from the germline V gene. J was trimmed by 0 bases and V by 5 bases; bases with no gene match: 4. CDR3 length equals 16 residues. CDR3 sequence reads: CASSPSGGSNTGELFF. CDR3 in DNA: TGTGCCAGCAGCCCCAGCGGGGGGTCGAACACCGGGGAGCTGTTTTTT.

This rearrangement joins TRBV30 to TRBJ1-2, with TRBD1 as a possible D gene (5 bases). The CDR3 has 14 amino acids. The V gene's germline CDR1 is GTSNPN and CDR2 SVGIG (reference sequence). V dropped 0 bases and J dropped 5 bases, with 13 bases sitting between them. The CDR3: CAWSVRVQGYGYTF. In DNA, the CDR3 is TGTGCCTGGAGTGTCCGGGTCCAGGGATATGGCTACACCTTC.

This clone occurred once. V gene TRBV29-1 combines with J gene TRBJ1-1; tentative D call: TRBD1 (5 bases). Trimming removed 4 bases from V and 0 bases from J, with 12 bases in between. Germline V gene data show CDR1 as SQVTM and CDR2 as ANQGSEA. The length of the CDR3 is 14 residues. The CDR3 coding sequence is TGCAGCGTTGGACCGACAGCCATGAACACTGAAGCTTTCTTT. As protein: CSVGPTAMNTEAFF.

This clone occurred a few times. The gene calls are TRBV5-1 and TRBJ1-5; 9 positions agree with TRBD1. This CDR3 is built from 15 residues. Germline V lookup: CDR1 SGHRS, CDR2 YFSETQ. The V gene end was trimmed by 4 bases and the J gene end by 2 bases; junction bases not matched to a gene: 4. The CDR3 DNA is TGCGCCAGCAGCCCGGACAGGGGAGGCAATCAGCCCCAGCATTTT. This codes for CASSPDRGGNQPQHF.

The rearrangement links TRBV24-1 to TRBJ1-2; D might be TRBD1 (5 bases). Germline values: CDR1 KGHDR, CDR2 SFDVKD. V shed 5 bases and J shed 4 bases, with 13 bases lying between them. This CDR3 is 14 amino acids long. The CDR3, as DNA: TGTGCCACCAGTGGGAGACAGTACTTCTATGGCTACACCTTC. This gives the protein CATSGRQYFYGYTF.

This rearrangement joins TRBV6-6 to TRBJ1-5; D gene uncertain. The CDR3 spans 15 residues. V lost 0 bases and J 6 bases, leaving 12 bases between the germline ends. Germline lookup yields CDR1 MNHNY and CDR2 SVGAGI (reference sequence). For the CDR3, the DNA is TGTGCCAGCAGTTACTCGCCCGGGAATGGTCAGCCCCAGCATTTT. The encoded protein is CASSYSPGNGQPQHF.

The J gene is TRBJ2-2, the V gene TRBV7-2, with D perhaps TRBD2 (5 bases). V was pared by 1 base and J by 4 bases, with 10 bases between. The CDR3 is 15 residues long. Germline CDR1 SGHTA, CDR2 FQGNSA. The CDR3 region has the DNA TGTGCCAGCAGCTTAGGAGGGTCGGCCACCGGGGAGCTGTTTTTT. As protein: CASSLGGSATGELFF.

This clone was seen just once. The genes are TRBV15 and TRBJ2-5; 7 bases fit TRBD2. V trimming: 0 bases; J trimming: 2 bases; junction bases outside the gene matches: 3. This CDR3 region has 15 residues. Germline CDR1 and CDR2: LNHNV and YYDKDF (reference sequence). For the CDR3, the DNA is TGTGCCACCAGCAGAGAAGGCGGGGGACAAGAGACCCAGTACTTC. Protein product: CATSREGGGQETQYF.